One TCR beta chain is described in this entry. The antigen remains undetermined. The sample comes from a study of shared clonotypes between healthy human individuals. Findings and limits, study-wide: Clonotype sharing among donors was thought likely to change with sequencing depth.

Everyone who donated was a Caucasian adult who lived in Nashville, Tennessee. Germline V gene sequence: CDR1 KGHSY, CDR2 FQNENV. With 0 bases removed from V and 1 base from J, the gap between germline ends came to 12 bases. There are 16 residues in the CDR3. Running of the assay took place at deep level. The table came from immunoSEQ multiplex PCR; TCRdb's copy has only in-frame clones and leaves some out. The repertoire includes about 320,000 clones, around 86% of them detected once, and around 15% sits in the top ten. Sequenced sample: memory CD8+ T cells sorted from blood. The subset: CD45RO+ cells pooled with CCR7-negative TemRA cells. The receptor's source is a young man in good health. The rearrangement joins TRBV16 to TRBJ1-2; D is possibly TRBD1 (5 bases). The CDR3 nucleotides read TGTGCCAGCAGCCAATCGCGAGGGACTCTTAACTATGGCTACACCTTC. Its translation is CASSQSRGTLNYGYTF.